Shown below are 4 T cell receptor beta chains from a single sample sequenced in a study of blood T cell repertoires in COVID-19. The method was immunoSEQ multiplex PCR; TCRdb's version includes in-frame clones alone and lacks a portion of them. In the table there are 300,000 to 450,000 clones, around 90% of which are singletons. What was sequenced was peripheral blood. The receptor set was obtained from a human donor in a cohort sampled during active COVID-19.

V is TRBV4-2 and J is TRBJ1-4; D remains ambiguous. Trimming cost V 0 bases and J 1 base, with 9 bases left between them. The CDR3 sequence is 16 residues long. CDR1 and CDR2 (germline): LGHNA, YNFKEQ. The CDR3 spells CASSQDLGITNEKLFF. The CDR3 DNA sequence: TGTGCCAGCAGCCAAGATCTAGGCATAACTAATGAAAAACTGTTTTTT.

The chain combines TRBV28 with TRBJ1-3; maybe TRBD1 (6 bases). The CDR3 extends over 15 amino acids. The germline CDR1 and CDR2 sequences are MDHEN and SYDVKM. V was cut by 5 bases and J by 0 bases, with 11 bases left in between. CDR3: CASSPRQASGNTIYF. CDR3 nucleotides: TGTGCCAGCAGTCCGAGACAGGCCTCTGGAAACACCATATATTTT. Combining the CDR3 with reference TRBV28 and TRBJ1-3 gives the whole variable domain DVKVTQSSRYLVKRTGEKVFLECVQDMDHENMFWYRQDPGLGLRLIYFSYDVKMKEKGDIPEGYSVSREKKERFSLILESASTNQTSMYLCASSPRQASGNTIYFGEGSWLTVV.

This clone has a handful of counts. The chain has TRBV27 and TRBJ1-6; D remains ambiguous. The CDR3 is made up of 12 amino acids. Trimming left V 8 bases short and J 7 bases short, with 9 bases between. Germline loops: CDR1 MNHEY, CDR2 SMNVEV (reference sequence). Here the CDR3 reads CASSMFNSPLHF. DNA of the CDR3: TGTGCCAGCTCCATGTTCAATTCACCCCTCCACTTT.

Only a few counts were recorded for this clone. V is TRBV4-2 and J is TRBJ2-3, with 9 bases lining up with TRBD1. The germline gives CDR1 LGHNA, CDR2 YNFKEQ. The V segment lost 0 bases and the J segment 2 bases; nucleotides outside the gene matches: 3. The CDR3 contains 16 residues. As DNA, the CDR3 is TGTGCCAGCAGCCAAGAAGACAGGGGGGACACAGATACGCAGTATTTT. It specifies CASSQEDRGDTDTQYF.